The rows below give T cell receptor beta chains drawn from one sample of a study of OX40 agonist ivuxolimab in advanced cancers. Assay used: immunoSEQ multiplex PCR; TCRdb lists only in-frame clones, some missing. Among 65,000 to 85,000 clones listed, just under 95% were seen once. Source: CD4+ or CD8+ T cells sorted from blood, taken in a trial of the OX40 agonist ivuxolimab. These receptors all stem from an adult with an advanced solid tumor such as melanoma, head and neck, liver or kidney cancer. CDR3s leave out the opening cysteine and the closing phenylalanine or tryptophan.

V gene,J gene,CDR3 protein
TRBV2,TRBJ1-2,ASRRDRAYGYT
TRBV29-1,TRBJ2-7,SVEAGTQKEQY
TRBV9,TRBJ2-1,ASSVEPSVSNEQF
TRBV11-2,TRBJ2-7,ASSLVGLDTYEQY
TRBV6-5,TRBJ2-5,ASSYSEGPSGTQY
TRBV30,TRBJ2-6,AWSVGQGLSGANVLT
TRBV6-4,TRBJ2-6,ASSPGITASGANVLT
TRBV19,TRBJ2-1,ASSIGVALGNEQF
TRBV7-9,TRBJ1-2,ASSSVAANYGYT
TRBV5-6,TRBJ2-7,ASSLDSGILKNEQY
TRBV30,TRBJ1-5,AWGTGGNQPQH
TRBV5-1,TRBJ1-1,ASSRDRNTEAF
TRBV11-3,TRBJ2-3,ASSPNPADTQY
TRBV11-2,TRBJ2-1,ASSASGTSGRGSYNEQF
TRBV4-2,TRBJ2-3,ASSQRLAGAADTQY
TRBV11-3,TRBJ2-7,ASSPLTNEQY
TRBV11-2,TRBJ2-3,ASSSLRDLRGGSNTQY
TRBV19,TRBJ1-2,ASNPVGGLYYGYT
TRBV6-1,TRBJ1-5,ASIGTVITNQPQH
TRBV6-6,TRBJ2-3,ASSLRLAGDTQY
TRBV30,TRBJ2-7,AWSGDNYEQY
TRBV28,TRBJ2-2,ASSPTGTLTGELF
TRBV7-9,TRBJ2-3,ASSLAQGSPG
TRBV6-5,TRBJ2-7,ASTNTRAGEQY
TRBV6-1,TRBJ1-3,ASSGQVGNTIY
TRBV10-3,TRBJ2-5,AISEGQGAGETQY
TRBV7-2,TRBJ1-1,ASSLRASTEAF
TRBV30,TRBJ1-5,ACSSGSMSNQPQH
TRBV29-1,TRBJ1-1,SVPRRGRAF
TRBV29-1,TRBJ1-1,SVGNLNTEAF
TRBV6-5,TRBJ2-1,ASSSLGEQF
TRBV11-2,TRBJ2-5,ASSRDRGQETQY
TRBV30,TRBJ1-1,AWSRTSNTEAF
TRBV28,TRBJ2-7,ASSTGTGSVEQY
TRBV5-4,TRBJ2-5,ASSRDNFQETQY
TRBV4-1,TRBJ2-1,ASSQDKEVAVKDEQF
TRBV27,TRBJ2-5,ASSPPLQETQY
TRBV11-3,TRBJ2-7,ASSLVSYEQY
TRBV21-1,TRBJ1-5,ASSKETGPHQPQH
TRBV5-1,TRBJ1-6,ASSLAPGTGGSPLH
TRBV5-6,TRBJ2-5,ASSSSTSWGGETQY
TRBV29-1,TRBJ1-4,SVEDPRVYEKLF
TRBV9,TRBJ1-6,ASGRGSSYNSPLH
TRBV19,TRBJ1-2,ASTPRDPGLYGYT
TRBV6-5,TRBJ1-5,ASSYGGESNQPQH